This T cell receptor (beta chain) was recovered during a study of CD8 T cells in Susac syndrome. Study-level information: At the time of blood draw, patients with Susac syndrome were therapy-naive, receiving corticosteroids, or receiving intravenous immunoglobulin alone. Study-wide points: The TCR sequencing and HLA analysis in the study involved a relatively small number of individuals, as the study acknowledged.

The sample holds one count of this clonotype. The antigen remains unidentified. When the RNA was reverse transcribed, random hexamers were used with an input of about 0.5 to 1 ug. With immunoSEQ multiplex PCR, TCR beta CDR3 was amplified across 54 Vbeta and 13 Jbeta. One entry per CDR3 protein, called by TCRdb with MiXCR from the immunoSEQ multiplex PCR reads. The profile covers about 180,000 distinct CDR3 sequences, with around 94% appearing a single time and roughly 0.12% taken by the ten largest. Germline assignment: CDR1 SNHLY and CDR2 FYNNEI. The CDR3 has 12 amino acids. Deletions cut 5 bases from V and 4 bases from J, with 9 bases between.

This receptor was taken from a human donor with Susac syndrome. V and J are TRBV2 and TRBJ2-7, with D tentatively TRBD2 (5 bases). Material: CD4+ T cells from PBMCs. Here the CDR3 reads CASSLRAYEQYF. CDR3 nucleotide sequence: TGTGCCAGCAGTTTGAGGGCTTACGAGCAGTACTTC.